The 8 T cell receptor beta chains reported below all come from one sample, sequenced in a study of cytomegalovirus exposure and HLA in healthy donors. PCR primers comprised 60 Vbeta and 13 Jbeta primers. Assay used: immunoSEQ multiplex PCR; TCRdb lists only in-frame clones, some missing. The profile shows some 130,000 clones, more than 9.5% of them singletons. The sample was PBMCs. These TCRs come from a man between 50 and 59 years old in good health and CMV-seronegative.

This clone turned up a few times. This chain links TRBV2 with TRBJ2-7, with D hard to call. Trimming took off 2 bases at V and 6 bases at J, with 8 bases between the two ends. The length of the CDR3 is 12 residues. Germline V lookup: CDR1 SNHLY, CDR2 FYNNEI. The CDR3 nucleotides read TGTGCCAGCAGTGAATCTTACTCCGAGCAGTACTTC. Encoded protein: CASSESYSEQYF. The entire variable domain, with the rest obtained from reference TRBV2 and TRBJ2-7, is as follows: EPEVTQTPSHQVTQMGQEVILRCVPISNHLYFYWYRQILGQKVEFLVSFYNNEISEKSEIFDDQFSVERPDGSNFTLKIRSTKLEDSAMYFCASSESYSEQYFGPGTRLTVT.

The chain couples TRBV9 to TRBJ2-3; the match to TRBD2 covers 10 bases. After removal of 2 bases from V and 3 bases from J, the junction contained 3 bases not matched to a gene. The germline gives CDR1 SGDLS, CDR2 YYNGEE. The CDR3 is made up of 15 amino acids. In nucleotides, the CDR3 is TGTGCCAGCAGCGTTACTAGCGGGAATACAGATACGCAGTATTTT. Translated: CASSVTSGNTDTQYF.

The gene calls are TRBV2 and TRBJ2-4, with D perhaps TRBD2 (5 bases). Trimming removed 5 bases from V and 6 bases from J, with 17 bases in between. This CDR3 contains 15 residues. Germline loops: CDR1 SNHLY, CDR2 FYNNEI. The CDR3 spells CASSLEGDVGNIQYF. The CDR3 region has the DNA TGTGCCAGCAGTCTTGAGGGAGACGTGGGAAACATTCAGTACTTC.

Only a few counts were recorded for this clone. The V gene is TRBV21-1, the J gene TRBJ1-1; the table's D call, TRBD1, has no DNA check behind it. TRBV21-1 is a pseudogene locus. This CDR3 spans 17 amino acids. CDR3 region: CASSKALGQGESTEAFF. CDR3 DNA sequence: TGTGCCAGCAGCAAAGCGCTCGGACAGGGGGAAAGCACTGAAGCTTTCTTT.

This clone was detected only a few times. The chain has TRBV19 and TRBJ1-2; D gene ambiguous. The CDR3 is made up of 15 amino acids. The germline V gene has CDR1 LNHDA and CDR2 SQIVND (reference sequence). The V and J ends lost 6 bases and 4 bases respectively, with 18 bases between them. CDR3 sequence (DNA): TGTGCCAGTAGCCGGGCGGACGGGAGCGTCTATGGCTACACCTTC. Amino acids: CASSRADGSVYGYTF.

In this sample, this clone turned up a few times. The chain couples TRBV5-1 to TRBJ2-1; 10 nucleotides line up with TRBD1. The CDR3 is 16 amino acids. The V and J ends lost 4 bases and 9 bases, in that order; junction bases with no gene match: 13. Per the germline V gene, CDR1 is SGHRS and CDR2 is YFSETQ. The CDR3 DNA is TGCGCCAGCAGCGCGGACGGGGGACAGGGGATTGGTGAGCAGTTCTTC. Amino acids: CASSADGGQGIGEQFF.

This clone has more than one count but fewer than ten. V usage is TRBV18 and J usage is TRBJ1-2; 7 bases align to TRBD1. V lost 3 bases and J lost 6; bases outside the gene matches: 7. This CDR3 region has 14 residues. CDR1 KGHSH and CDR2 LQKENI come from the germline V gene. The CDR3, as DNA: TGTGCCAGCTCACCGGTAGGGGGCTTGGATGGCTACACCTTC. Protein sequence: CASSPVGGLDGYTF. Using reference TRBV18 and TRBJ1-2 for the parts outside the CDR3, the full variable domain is NAGVMQNPRHLVRRRGQEARLRCSPMKGHSHVYWYRQLPEEGLKFMVYLQKENIIDESGMPKERFSAEFPKEGPSILRIQQVVRGDSAAYFCASSPVGGLDGYTFGSGTRLTVV.

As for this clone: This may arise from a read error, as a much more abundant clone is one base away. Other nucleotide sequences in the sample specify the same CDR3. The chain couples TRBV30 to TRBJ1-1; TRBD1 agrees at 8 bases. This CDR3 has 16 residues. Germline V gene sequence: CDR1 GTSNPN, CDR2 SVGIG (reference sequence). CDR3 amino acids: CAWSPGQGERDTEAFF. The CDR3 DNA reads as TGTGCCTGGAGTCCCGGACAGGGTGAACGTGACACTGAGGCTTTCTTT.